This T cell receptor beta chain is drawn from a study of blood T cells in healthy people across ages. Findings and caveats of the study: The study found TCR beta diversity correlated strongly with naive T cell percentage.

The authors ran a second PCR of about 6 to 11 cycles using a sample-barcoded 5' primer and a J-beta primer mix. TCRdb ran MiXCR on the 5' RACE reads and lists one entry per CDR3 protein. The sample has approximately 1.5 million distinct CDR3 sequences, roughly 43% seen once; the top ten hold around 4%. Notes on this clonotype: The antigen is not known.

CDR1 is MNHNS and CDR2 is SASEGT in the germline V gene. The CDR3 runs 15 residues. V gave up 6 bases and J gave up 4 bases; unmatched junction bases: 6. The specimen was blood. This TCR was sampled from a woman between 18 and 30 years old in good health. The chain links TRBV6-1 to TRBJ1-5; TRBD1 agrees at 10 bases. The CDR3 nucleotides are TGTGCCAGCAGAGAGGACAGGGGGGCGAATCAGCCCCAGCATTTT. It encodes CASREDRGANQPQHF.